The clone carrying this T cell receptor beta chain was counted a single time. Its antigen is unknown. This entry comes from a study of cytomegalovirus exposure and HLA in healthy donors. In the PCR, 60 Vbeta and 13 Jbeta primers were used. Method: immunoSEQ multiplex PCR; TCRdb's copy keeps in-frame clones and lacks some. The sample holds 70,000 or so clones; around 89% are singletons and the top ten take roughly 12%. Study outcomes and limitations: TCR beta chains numbering 164 were designated cytomegalovirus-associated. An analysis was carried out later, and it reportedly showed fewer N-insertions in an Asian-associated ancestry cluster than the approximately 670-donor mean. Published work reported that the classifier diagnosed cytomegalovirus status with high specificity and sensitivity. According to a later analysis, most TCR beta chains associated with CMV appeared HLA-restricted.

Germline lookup yields CDR1 MGHDK and CDR2 SYGVNS. J lost 0 bases, V lost 2 bases, and 5 bases had no gene match. The CDR3 loop spans 17 amino acids. The TCR originated in a woman under 40 in good health and CMV-seropositive. Sequencing used PBMCs. The chain combines TRBV25-1 with TRBJ1-5; 9 nucleotides align to TRBD1. CDR3 in amino acids: CASSEETGGNSNQPQHF. DNA for the CDR3: TGTGCCAGCAGTGAAGAGACAGGGGGGAATAGCAATCAGCCCCAGCATTTT. The full variable domain, rest sourced from reference TRBV25-1 and TRBJ1-5, is EADIYQTPRYLVIGTGKKITLECSQTMGHDKMYWYQQDPGMELHLIHYSYGVNSTEKGDLSSESTVSRIRTEHFPLTLESARPSHTSQYLCASSEETGGNSNQPQHFGDGTRLSIL.